Listed here is a single T cell receptor beta chain. Its specificity is not known. The PCR contained 60 Vbeta and 13 Jbeta primers. Clones were sequenced by immunoSEQ multiplex PCR, and TCRdb holds only the in-frame ones, with some missing. Of 200,000 or so clones listed, around 75% are singletons. This sample is drawn from a study of cytomegalovirus exposure and HLA in healthy donors. V trimming: 0 bases; J trimming: 3 bases; junction bases outside the gene matches: 9. Per germline, CDR1 SGHRS and CDR2 YFSETQ. This CDR3 spans 18 amino acids. Notes on the study in general: TCR beta chains numbering roughly 150 were designated cytomegalovirus-associated.

J is TRBJ1-6 and V is TRBV5-1, with 7 bases that match TRBD1. This TCR derives from a woman in her 30s in good health and CMV-seropositive. Sequenced sample: PBMCs. The CDR3 coding sequence is TGCGCCAGCAGCTTGGATCTGCCAGGGGGTCGCTATAATTCACCCCTCCACTTT. It yields the protein CASSLDLPGGRYNSPLHF. The entire variable domain, with the rest obtained from reference TRBV5-1 and TRBJ1-6, is as follows: KAGVTQTPRYLIKTRGQQVTLSCSPISGHRSVSWYQQTPGQGLQFLFEYFSETQRNKGNFPGRFSGRQFSNSRSEMNVSTLELGDSALYLCASSLDLPGGRYNSPLHFGNGTRLTVT.